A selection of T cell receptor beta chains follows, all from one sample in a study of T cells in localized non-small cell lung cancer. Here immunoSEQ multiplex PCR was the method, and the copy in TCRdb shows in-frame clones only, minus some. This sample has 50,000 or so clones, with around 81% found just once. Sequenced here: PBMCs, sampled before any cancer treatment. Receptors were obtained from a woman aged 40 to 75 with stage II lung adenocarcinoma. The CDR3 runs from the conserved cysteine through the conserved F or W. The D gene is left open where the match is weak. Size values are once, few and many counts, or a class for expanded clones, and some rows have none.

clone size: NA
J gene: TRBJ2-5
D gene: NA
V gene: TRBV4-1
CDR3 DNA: TGCGCCAGCAGCCTTCTCCCCTGGGACAACCAAGAGACCCAGTACTTC
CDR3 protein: CASSLLPWDNQETQYF

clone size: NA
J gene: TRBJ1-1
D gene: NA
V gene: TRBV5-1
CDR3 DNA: TGCGCCAGCAGCTCTTACATGAACACTGAAGCTTTCTTT
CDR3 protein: CASSSYMNTEAFF

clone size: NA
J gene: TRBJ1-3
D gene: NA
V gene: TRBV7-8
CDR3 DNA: TGTGCCAGCCAGGTCCCCTCTGGAAACACCATATATTTT
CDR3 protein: CASQVPSGNTIYF

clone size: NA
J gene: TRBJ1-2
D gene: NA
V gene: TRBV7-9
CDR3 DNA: TGTGCCAGCAGCTGGGAGGGATCTGGGTATGGCTACACCTTC
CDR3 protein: CASSWEGSGYGYTF

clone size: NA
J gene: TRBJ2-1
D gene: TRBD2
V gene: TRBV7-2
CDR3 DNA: TGTGCCAGCAGCTTACGGCGGGGGGTCTACAATGAGCAGTTCTTC
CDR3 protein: CASSLRRGVYNEQFF

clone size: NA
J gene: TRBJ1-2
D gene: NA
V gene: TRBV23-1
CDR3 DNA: TGCGCCAGCAGTCAATCGAGACCCAAGAGGGGCTATGGCTACACCTTC
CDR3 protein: CASSQSRPKRGYGYTF

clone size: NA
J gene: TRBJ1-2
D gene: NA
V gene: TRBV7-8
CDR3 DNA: TGTGCCAGTAGCCGAGACAGGCTAGAACAATCAACAGGCTACACCTTC
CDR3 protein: CASSRDRLEQSTGYTF

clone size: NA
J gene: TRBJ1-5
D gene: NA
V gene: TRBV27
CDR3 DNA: TGTGCCAGCAGTTTAAACTCCCCCTCCCAGCCCCAGCATTTT
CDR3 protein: CASSLNSPSQPQHF

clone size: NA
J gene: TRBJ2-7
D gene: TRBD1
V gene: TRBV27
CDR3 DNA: TGTGCCAGCAGTTGGGGACAGGAGGCGGGGGAGCAGTACTTC
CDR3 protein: CASSWGQEAGEQYF

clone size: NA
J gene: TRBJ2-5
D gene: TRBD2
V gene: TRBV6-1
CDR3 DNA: TGTGCCAGCAGTGACTTACTAGCGGGGGGGACGGAGACCCAGTACTTC
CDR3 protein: CASSDLLAGGTETQYF

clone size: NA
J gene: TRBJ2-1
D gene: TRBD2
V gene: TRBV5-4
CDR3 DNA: TGTGCCAGCAGCTTGGAAATCGTGGGAGGGGAGCAGTTCTTC
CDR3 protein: CASSLEIVGGEQFF

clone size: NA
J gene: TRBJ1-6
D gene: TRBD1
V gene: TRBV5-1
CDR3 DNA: TGCGCCAGCAGCTTGACAGGGGAGCGGGATTCACCCCTCCACTTT
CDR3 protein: CASSLTGERDSPLHF

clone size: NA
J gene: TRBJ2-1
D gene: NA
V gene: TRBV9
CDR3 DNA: TGTGCCAGCAGCGTAGGTACAGGGACCACCTACAATGAGCAGTTCTTC
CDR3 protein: CASSVGTGTTYNEQFF

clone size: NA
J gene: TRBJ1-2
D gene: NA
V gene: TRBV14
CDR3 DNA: TGTGCCAGCAGCCGAGGGAGACAGTCTAACTATGGCTACACCTTC
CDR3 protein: CASSRGRQSNYGYTF

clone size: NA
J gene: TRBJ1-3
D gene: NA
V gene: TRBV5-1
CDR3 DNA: TGCGCCAGCAGCTTTGGGTGGACGGATAGCTCTGGAAACACCATATATTTT
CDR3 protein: CASSFGWTDSSGNTIYF

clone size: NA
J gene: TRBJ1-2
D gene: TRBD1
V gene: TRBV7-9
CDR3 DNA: TGTGCCAGCAGCCCTCGACAGGGGAGCTATGGCTACACCTTC
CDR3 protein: CASSPRQGSYGYTF

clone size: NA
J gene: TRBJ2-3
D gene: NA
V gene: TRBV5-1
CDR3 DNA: TGCGCCAGCAGCTTGGAGGGCAGGATGAGCACAGATACGCAGTATTTT
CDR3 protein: CASSLEGRMSTDTQYF

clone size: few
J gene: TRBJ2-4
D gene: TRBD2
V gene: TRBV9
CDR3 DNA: TGTGCCAGCAGCGTAGGAGCTAGCGGGGGGGGCCTAGCCAAAAACATTCAGTACTTC
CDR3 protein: CASSVGASGGGLAKNIQYF

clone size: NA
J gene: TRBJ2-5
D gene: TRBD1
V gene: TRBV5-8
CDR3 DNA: TGTGCCAGCAGCTTCGGACAGGGGGTAGGGGAGACCCAGTACTTC
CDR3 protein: CASSFGQGVGETQYF

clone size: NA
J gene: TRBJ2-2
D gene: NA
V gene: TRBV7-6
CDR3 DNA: TGTGCCAGCAGCCTCCTCGGACTTTCGAACACCGGGGAGCTGTTTTTT
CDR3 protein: CASSLLGLSNTGELFF

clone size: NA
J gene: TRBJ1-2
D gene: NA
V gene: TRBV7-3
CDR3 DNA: TGTGCCAGCAGCTCCAAACCGGAGGCCTATGGCTACACCTTC
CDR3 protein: CASSSKPEAYGYTF

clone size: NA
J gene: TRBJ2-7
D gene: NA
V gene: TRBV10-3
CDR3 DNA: TGTGCCATCAGGGGCAACCTCAACGAGCAGTACTTC
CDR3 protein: CAIRGNLNEQYF

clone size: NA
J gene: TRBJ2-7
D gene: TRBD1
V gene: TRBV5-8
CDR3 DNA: TGTGCCAGCAGCGTCGACAGGGACCACGAGCAGTACTTC
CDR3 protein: CASSVDRDHEQYF

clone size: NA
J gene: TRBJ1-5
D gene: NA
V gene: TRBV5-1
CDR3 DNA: TGCGCCAGCAGCTTGGAGGGGTTAGGCGGCAATCAGCCCCAGCATTTT
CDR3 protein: CASSLEGLGGNQPQHF

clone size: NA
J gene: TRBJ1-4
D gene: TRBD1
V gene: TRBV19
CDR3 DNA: TGTGCCACCGCCCTTAGGGACAGGGGTGAAAAACTGTTTTTT
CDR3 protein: CATALRDRGEKLFF

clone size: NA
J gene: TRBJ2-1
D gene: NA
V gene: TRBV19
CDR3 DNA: TGTGCCAGTAGTATCACATCAGGTGGGGGCCCCCACAATGAGCAGTTCTTC
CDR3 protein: CASSITSGGGPHNEQFF

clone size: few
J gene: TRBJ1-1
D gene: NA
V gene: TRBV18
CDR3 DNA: TGTGCCAGCTGTATGGACACTGAAGCTTTCTTT
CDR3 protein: CASCMDTEAFF

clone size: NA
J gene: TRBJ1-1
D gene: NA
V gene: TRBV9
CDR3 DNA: TGTGCCAGCAGCTCCCCCGGGAACACTGAAGCTTTCTTT
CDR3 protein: CASSSPGNTEAFF

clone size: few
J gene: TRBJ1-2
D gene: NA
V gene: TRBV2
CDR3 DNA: TGTGCCAGCAGTGAGTTCGAGGGGACTGGCTACACCTTC
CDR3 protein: CASSEFEGTGYTF

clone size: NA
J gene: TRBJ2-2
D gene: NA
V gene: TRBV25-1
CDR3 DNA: TGTGCCAGCAGTGGCTCGAAGGGAAGCATCGGGGAGCTGTTTTTT
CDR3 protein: CASSGSKGSIGELFF

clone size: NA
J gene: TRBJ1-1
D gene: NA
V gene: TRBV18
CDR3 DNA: TGTGCCAGCTCACCAAGTATCAGCACTGAAGCTTTCTTT
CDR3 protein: CASSPSISTEAFF

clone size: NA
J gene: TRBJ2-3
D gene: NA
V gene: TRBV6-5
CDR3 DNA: TGTGCCACCCAGGGAAGCACAGATACGCAGTATTTT
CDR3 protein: CATQGSTDTQYF

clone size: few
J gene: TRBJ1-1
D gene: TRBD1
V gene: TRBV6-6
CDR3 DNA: TGTGCCAGCAGTTATCCCGACAGGGGGTCTTTCTTT
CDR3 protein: CASSYPDRGSFF

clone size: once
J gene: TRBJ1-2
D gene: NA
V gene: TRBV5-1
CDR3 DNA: TGCGCCAGCAGCTTAGGGGGGAATGGCTACACCTTC
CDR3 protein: CASSLGGNGYTF

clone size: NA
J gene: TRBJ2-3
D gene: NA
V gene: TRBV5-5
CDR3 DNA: TGTGCCAGCAGCTTGGAGAAAACAGATACGCAGTATTTT
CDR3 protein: CASSLEKTDTQYF

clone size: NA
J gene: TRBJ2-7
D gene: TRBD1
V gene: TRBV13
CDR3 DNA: TGTGCCAGCAGCGCCCTGACAGGGAGCGAGCAGTACTTC
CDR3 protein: CASSALTGSEQYF

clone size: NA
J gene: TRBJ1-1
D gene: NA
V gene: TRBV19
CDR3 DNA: TGTGCCAGTAGTATTAACCGGACACCGAACACTGAAGCTTTCTTT
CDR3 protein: CASSINRTPNTEAFF

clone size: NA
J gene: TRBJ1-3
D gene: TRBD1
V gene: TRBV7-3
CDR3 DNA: TGTGCCAGCAGCCTAACGGGACAGCTCTCTGGAAACACCATATATTTT
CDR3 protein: CASSLTGQLSGNTIYF

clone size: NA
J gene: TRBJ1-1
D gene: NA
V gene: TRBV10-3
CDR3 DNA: TGTGCCATCAGTGAGTCGAGGGACACTGAAGCTTTCTTT
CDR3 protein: CAISESRDTEAFF

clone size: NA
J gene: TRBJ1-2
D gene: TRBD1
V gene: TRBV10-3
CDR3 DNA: TGTGCCATCAGTGATCGACAGGGGGCTAGCTATGGCTACACCTTC
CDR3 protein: CAISDRQGASYGYTF

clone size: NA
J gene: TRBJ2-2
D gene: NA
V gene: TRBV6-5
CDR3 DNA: TGTGCCAGCACCCACTACACCGGGGAGCTGTTTTTT
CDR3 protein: CASTHYTGELFF

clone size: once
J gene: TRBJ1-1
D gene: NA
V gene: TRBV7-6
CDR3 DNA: TGTGCCAGCAGCGTGGCGGGGATGAACACTGAAGCTTTCTTT
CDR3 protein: CASSVAGMNTEAFF

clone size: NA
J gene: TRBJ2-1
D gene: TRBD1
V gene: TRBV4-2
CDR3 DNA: TGTGCCAGCAGCCAAGACAGATTGTCCGGGACAGGGGGGGACCTTGAGCAGTTCTTC
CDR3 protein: CASSQDRLSGTGGDLEQFF